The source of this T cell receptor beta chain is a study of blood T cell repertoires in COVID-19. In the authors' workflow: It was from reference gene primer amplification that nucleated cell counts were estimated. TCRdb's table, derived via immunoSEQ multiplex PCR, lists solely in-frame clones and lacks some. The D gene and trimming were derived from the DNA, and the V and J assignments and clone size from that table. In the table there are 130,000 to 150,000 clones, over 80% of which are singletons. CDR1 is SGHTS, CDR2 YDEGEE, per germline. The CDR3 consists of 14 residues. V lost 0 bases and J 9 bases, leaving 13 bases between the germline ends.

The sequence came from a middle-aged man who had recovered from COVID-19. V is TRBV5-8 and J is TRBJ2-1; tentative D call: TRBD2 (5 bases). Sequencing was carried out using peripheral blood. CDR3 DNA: TGTGCCAGCAGCTTGGATTACCTGCGGGCTGAGCAGTTCTTC. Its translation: CASSLDYLRAEQFF.